The 15 T cell receptor beta chains listed next were all sequenced from one sample in a study of human T cells and chemical hapten exposure (dated by TCRdb to about 2021). The label giving this sample's time point can be read as: patch test 1, 2 weeks after DPC sensitization. The sample's treatment or condition, from its label and the paper: therapeutic diphenylcyclopropenone sensitization with weekly scalp DPC. Library preparation employed RACE. Instrument on record: NextSeq 500. Using fastp at Q25 and MiXCR, TCRdb reprocessed the public reads and kept productive beta chains. Each CDR3 protein gets just one entry, which takes the most common genes and DNA from the rows behind it. In this sample the table shows approximately 350,000 distinct CDR3 sequences, 6% to 8.5% of which occur a single time. The biggest ten clones account for approximately 8% of the sample. The sample here was whole blood, taken in connection with sensitization to the hapten diphenylcyclopropenone (DPC). These receptor sequences come from a woman under 30 with alopecia areata. Some clones in this sample may be carry-over from other donors' samples.

The sample holds a few counts of this clonotype. The chain's CDR3 is CASRGPGVQNNEQFF. In nucleotides, the CDR3 is TGTGCCAGCAGGGGACCAGGAGTACAAAACAATGAGCAGTTCTTC. The rearrangement links TRBV6-1 to TRBJ2-1; D is perhaps TRBD1 or TRBD2 (5 bases each). Germline values: CDR1 MNHNS, CDR2 SASEGT. V lost 6 bases and J lost 5, with 17 bases in between. CDR3 length: 15 residues.

Ten or more counts support this clonotype. The chain joins TRBV7-2 to TRBJ2-6, with D possibly being TRBD1 (6 bases). The V gene lost 1 base and the J gene lost 4 bases, with 17 bases spanning the gap. The CDR3 sequence is 18 residues long. Germline lookup yields CDR1 SGHTA and CDR2 FQGNSA. In DNA, the CDR3 is TGTGCCAGCAGCTTAGGGCCGACAGGCGCTTCGGGGGCCAACGTCCTGACTTTC. This codes for CASSLGPTGASGANVLTF.

The chain couples TRBV29-1 to TRBJ1-4; 9 nucleotides line up with TRBD1. Germline V lookup: CDR1 SQVTM, CDR2 ANQGSEA. This CDR3 has 13 residues. J lost 5 bases, V lost 6 bases, and 4 bases had no gene match. The CDR3 here is CSVPGQGNEKLFF. The CDR3 nucleotides read TGCAGCGTCCCGGGACAGGGCAATGAAAAACTGTTTTTT.

This clonotype was seen ten or more times. The chain couples TRBV18 to TRBJ2-1, with 10 bases that match TRBD2. There are 17 residues in the CDR3. Trimming took 3 bases from V and 5 from J; bases not matched to a gene: 10. From germline, CDR1 is KGHSH and CDR2 LQKENI. Here the CDR3 DNA reads TGTGCCAGCTCACCGCCTTCTAGCGGGGGTTTGGACAATGAGCAGTTCTTC. This codes for CASSPPSSGGLDNEQFF.

The chain has TRBV5-1 and TRBJ2-7; D uncertain. Looked up from germline, CDR1 is SGHRS and CDR2 is YFSETQ. The CDR3 is made up of 13 amino acids. V lost 3 bases and J 0 bases, leaving 7 bases between the germline ends. The CDR3 reads CASSSSDSYEQYF. CDR3 nucleotides: TGCGCCAGCAGCTCGTCAGACTCCTACGAGCAGTACTTC. The full variable domain, its missing parts supplied by reference TRBV5-1 and TRBJ2-7, is KAGVTQTPRYLIKTRGQQVTLSCSPISGHRSVSWYQQTPGQGLQFLFEYFSETQRNKGNFPGRFSGRQFSNSRSEMNVSTLELGDSALYLCASSSSDSYEQYFGPGTRLTVT.

At least ten counts were recorded for this clonotype. J is TRBJ2-2 and V is TRBV7-9, with a possible D match to TRBD2 (5 bases). The V and J ends lost 2 bases and 2 bases respectively, with 12 bases between them. Germline values: CDR1 SEHNR, CDR2 FQNEAQ (reference sequence). This CDR3 has 16 residues. The CDR3 DNA is TGTGCCAGCAGCTTACGGTCGGGATCCAACACCGGGGAGCTGTTTTTT. It encodes CASSLRSGSNTGELFF.

This clonotype occurred a few times. The chain carries TRBV7-8 and TRBJ2-5; no reliable D call. With 5 bases removed from V and 5 bases from J, the gap between germline ends came to 9 bases. CDR1 is SGHVS, CDR2 FQNEAQ, per germline. The CDR3 covers 12 residues. The CDR3 spells CASSPLFETQYF. CDR3 coding DNA: TGTGCCAGCAGCCCGTTGTTCGAGACCCAGTACTTC. The entire variable domain, with the rest obtained from reference TRBV7-8 and TRBJ2-5, is as follows: GAGVSQSPRYKVAKRGQDVALRCDPISGHVSLFWYQQALGQGPEFLTYFQNEAQLDKSGLPSDRFFAERPEGSVSTLKIQRTQQEDSAVYLCASSPLFETQYFGPGTRLLVL.

This clonotype was seen a few times. The chain joins TRBV4-2 to TRBJ1-4; tentatively, D is TRBD1 (5 bases). V was trimmed by 0 bases and J by 8 bases, leaving 16 bases between them. Per germline, CDR1 LGHNA and CDR2 YNFKEQ. CDR3 length equals 16 residues. The CDR3 nucleotides read TGTGCCAGCAGCCAAGATAGTGGGCAGGGTAGCGAAAAACTGTTTTTT. It translates to CASSQDSGQGSEKLFF.

This clonotype was seen more than once but under ten times. The V gene is TRBV18, the J gene TRBJ1-6, with D perhaps matching TRBD1 (5 bases). This CDR3 is 13 amino acids long. Germline CDR1 and CDR2: KGHSH and LQKENI. Trimming took off 5 bases at V and 7 bases at J, with 9 bases between the two ends. CDR3 amino acids: CASSTTENSPLHF. As DNA, the CDR3 is TGTGCCAGCTCAACGACAGAAAATTCACCCCTCCACTTT.

The gene calls are TRBV12-3 or TRBV12-4 and TRBJ1-6; D unclear. This CDR3 is built from 14 residues. V dropped 4 bases and J dropped 10 bases, with 14 bases sitting between them. Here the CDR3 DNA reads TGTGCCAGCAGTTCCAACCCGTATCGGTCACCCCTCCACTTT. It yields the protein CASSSNPYRSPLHF.

This clonotype was seen at least ten times. The genes are TRBV4-3 and TRBJ2-7; TRBD1 matches at 8 bases. This CDR3 region has 16 residues. With 0 bases clipped from V and 2 bases from J, the junction kept 6 bases outside the gene matches. Germline V gives CDR1 LGHNA, CDR2 YSLEER. The DNA for the CDR3 is TGCGCCAGCAGCCAAGATCGGGTGGACAGGGCCTACGAGCAGTACTTC. This codes for CASSQDRVDRAYEQYF.

This clonotype appeared a few times. The chain employs TRBV5-4 and TRBJ2-4; D possibly uses TRBD1 or TRBD2 (5 bases each). V was cut by 2 bases and J by 9 bases, with 15 bases left in between. CDR1 is SGHNT and CDR2 is YYREEE in the germline V gene (reference sequence). The CDR3 consists of 14 residues. Here the CDR3 DNA reads TGTGCCAGCAGCTTCCCCGGGACGCCGAGCATTCAGTACTTC. The encoded protein is CASSFPGTPSIQYF.

The gene calls are TRBV5-1 and TRBJ2-1; 9 nucleotides agree with TRBD2. Unmatched junction bases numbered 8, after V lost 0 bases and J lost 7 bases. This CDR3 is built from 16 residues. CDR1 SGHRS and CDR2 YFSETQ come from the germline V gene. Here the CDR3 DNA reads TGCGCCAGCAGCTTGGGGCCTAGCGGGGCGGGAAATGAGCAGTTCTTC. The encoded protein is CASSLGPSGAGNEQFF.

This clonotype was counted ten times or more. The genes are TRBV7-9 and TRBJ1-1, with unresolved D. CDR3 length: 14 amino acids. Trimming took 0 bases from V and 1 from J, leaving 6 bases between them. Germline V gene data show CDR1 as SEHNR and CDR2 as FQNEAQ (reference sequence). The CDR3 DNA sequence: TGTGCCAGCAGCTTAGCGCGCGAGAACACTGAAGCTTTCTTT. Residues: CASSLARENTEAFF.

The chain recombines TRBV12-3 or TRBV12-4 with TRBJ1-5; 7 bases line up with TRBD1. The CDR3 has 16 residues. The V segment lost 3 bases and the J segment 0 bases; nucleotides outside the gene matches: 5. CDR3 DNA sequence: TGTGCCAGCAGTTTGGCAGGGGGATATAGCAATCAGCCCCAGCATTTT. This translates into CASSLAGGYSNQPQHF.